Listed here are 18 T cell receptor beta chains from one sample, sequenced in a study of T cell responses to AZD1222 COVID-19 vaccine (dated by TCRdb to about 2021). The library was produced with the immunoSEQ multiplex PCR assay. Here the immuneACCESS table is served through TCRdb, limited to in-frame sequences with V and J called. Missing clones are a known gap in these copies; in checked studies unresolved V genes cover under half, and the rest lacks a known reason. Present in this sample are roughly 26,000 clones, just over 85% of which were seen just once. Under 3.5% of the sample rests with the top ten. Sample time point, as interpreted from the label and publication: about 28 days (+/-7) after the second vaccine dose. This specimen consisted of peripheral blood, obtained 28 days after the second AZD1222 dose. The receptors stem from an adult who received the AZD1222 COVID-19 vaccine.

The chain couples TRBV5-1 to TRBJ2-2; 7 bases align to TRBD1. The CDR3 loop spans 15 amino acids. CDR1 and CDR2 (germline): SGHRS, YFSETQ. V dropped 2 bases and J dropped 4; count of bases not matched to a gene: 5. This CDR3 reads CASSLQGLSTGELFF. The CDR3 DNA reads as TGCGCCAGCAGCTTACAGGGGTTGAGCACCGGGGAGCTGTTTTTT.

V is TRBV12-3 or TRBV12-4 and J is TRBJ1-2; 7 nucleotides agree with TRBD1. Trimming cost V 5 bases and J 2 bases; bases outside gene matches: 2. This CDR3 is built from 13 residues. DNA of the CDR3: TGTGCCAGCAGTGAGGGACAGAACTATGGCTACACCTTC. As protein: CASSEGQNYGYTF.

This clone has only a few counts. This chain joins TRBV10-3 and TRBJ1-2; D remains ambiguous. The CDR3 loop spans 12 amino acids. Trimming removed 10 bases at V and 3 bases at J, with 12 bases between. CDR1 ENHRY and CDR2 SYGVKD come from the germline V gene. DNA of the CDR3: TGTGCCAGTAGCTCCGGGGACTATGGCTACACCTTC. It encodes CASSSGDYGYTF.

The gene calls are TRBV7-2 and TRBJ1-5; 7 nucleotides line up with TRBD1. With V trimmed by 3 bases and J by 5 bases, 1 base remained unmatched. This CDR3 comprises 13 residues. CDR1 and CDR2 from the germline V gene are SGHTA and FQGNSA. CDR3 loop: CASSLTGYQPQHF. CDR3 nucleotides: TGTGCCAGCAGCTTGACAGGGTATCAGCCCCAGCATTTT. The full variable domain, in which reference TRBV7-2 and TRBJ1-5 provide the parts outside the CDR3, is GAGVSQSPSNKVTEKGKDVELRCDPISGHTALYWYRQSLGQGLEFLIYFQGNSAPDKSGLPSDRFSAERTGGSVSTLTIQRTQQEDSAVYLCASSLTGYQPQHFGDGTRLSIL.

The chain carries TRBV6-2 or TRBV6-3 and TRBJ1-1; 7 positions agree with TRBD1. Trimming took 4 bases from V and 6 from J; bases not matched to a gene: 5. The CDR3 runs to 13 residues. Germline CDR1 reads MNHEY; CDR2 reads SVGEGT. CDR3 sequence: CASSWSGGAEAFF. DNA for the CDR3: TGTGCCAGCAGTTGGTCAGGGGGTGCTGAAGCTTTCTTT.

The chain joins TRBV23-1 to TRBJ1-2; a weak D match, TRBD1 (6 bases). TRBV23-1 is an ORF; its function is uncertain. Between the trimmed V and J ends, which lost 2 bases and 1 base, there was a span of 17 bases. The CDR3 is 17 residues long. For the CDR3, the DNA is TGCGCCAGCAGTCAAGCCGTGGACAGTAAGTATAACTATGGCTACACCTTC. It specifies CASSQAVDSKYNYGYTF.

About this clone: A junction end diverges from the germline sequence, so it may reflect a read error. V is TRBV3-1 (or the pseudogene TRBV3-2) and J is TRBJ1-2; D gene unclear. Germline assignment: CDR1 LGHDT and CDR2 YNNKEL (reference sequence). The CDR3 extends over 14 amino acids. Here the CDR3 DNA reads TGTGCCAGTAGCCGGGCGGCAGCCATCTATGGCTACACCTTC. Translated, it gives CASSRAAAIYGYTF.

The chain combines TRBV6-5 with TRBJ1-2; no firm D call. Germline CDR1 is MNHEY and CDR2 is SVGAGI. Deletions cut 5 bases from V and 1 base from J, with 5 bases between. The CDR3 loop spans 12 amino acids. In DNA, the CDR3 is TGTGCCAGCAGTATAAGTAACTATGGCTACACCTTC. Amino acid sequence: CASSISNYGYTF.

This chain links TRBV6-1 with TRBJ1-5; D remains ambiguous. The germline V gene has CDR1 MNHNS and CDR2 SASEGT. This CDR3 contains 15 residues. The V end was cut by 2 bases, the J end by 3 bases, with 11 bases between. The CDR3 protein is CASSETLGINQPQHF. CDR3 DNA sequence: TGTGCCAGCAGTGAAACCCTGGGGATCAATCAGCCCCAGCATTTT.

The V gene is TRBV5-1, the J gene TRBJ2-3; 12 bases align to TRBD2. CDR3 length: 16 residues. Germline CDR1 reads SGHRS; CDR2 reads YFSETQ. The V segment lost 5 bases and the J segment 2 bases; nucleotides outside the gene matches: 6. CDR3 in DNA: TGCGCCAGCAGACGGACTAGCGGGGTTTCCACAGATACGCAGTATTTT. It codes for CASRRTSGVSTDTQYF.

This CDR3 is CATSVGGSYYGYTF. Written as DNA, the CDR3 is TGTGCCACCAGCGTAGGAGGGTCATACTATGGCTACACCTTC. V gene TRBV15 combines with J gene TRBJ1-2; D gene ambiguous. The ends were cut back, 5 bases at V and 3 bases at J, with 13 bases in the middle. From germline, CDR1 is LNHNV and CDR2 YYDKDF (reference sequence). The CDR3 covers 14 residues. Full variable domain (outside the CDR3, taken from reference TRBV15 and TRBJ1-2): DAMVIQNPRYQVTQFGKPVTLSCSQTLNHNVMYWYQQKSSQAPKLLFHYYDKDFNNEADTPDNFQSRRPNTSFCFLDIRSPGLGDTAMYLCATSVGGSYYGYTFGSGTRLTVV.

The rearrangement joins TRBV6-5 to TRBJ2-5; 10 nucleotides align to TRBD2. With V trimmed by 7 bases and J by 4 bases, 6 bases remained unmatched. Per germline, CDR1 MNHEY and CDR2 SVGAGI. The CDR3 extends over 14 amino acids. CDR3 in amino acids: CASKKAGGPETQYF. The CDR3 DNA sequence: TGTGCCAGCAAAAAAGCGGGGGGGCCAGAGACCCAGTACTTC.

CDR3 loop: CASSYSIFFRITEAFF. DNA of the CDR3: TGTGCCAGCAGTTACTCGATATTTTTCCGGATTACTGAAGCTTTCTTT. This chain uses TRBV6-2 or TRBV6-3 with TRBJ1-1; D gene ambiguous. CDR1 and CDR2 from the germline V gene are MNHEY and SVGEGT. V lost 0 bases and J 5 bases, leaving 16 bases between the germline ends. This CDR3 contains 16 residues.

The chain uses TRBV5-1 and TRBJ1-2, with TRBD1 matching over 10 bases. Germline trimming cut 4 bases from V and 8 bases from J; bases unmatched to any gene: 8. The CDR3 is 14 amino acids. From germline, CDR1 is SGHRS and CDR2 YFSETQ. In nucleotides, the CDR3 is TGCGCCAGCAGCGAAGTCGGACAGGGGGGAGGCTACACCTTC. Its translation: CASSEVGQGGGYTF.

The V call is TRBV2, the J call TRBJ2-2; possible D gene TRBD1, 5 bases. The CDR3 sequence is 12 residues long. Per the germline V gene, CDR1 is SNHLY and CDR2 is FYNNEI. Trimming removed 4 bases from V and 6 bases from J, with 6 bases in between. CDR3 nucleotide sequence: TGTGCCAGCAGTGCGACAGCCGGGGAGCTGTTTTTT. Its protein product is CASSATAGELFF.

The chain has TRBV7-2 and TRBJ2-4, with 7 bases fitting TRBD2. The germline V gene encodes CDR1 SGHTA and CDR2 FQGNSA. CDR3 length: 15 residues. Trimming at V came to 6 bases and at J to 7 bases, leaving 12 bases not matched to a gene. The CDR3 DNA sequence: TGTGCCAGCAGTCCCTCCCGGGACGGGGGGAACATTCAGTACTTC. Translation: CASSPSRDGGNIQYF.

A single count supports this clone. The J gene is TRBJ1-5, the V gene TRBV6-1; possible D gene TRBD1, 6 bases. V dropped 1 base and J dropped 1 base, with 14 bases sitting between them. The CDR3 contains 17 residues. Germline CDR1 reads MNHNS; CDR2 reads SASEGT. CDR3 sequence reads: CASSEGRGGASNQPQHF. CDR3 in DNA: TGTGCCAGCAGTGAAGGGAGGGGGGGGGCGAGCAATCAGCCCCAGCATTTT.

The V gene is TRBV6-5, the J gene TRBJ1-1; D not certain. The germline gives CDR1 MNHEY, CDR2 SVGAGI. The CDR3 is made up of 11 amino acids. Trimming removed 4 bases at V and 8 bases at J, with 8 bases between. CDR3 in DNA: TGTGCCAGCAGTTTTGGAAGGGAAGCTTTCTTT. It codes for CASSFGREAFF.